Following are 9 T cell receptor beta chains from one sample sequenced in a study of blood T cell repertoires in COVID-19. Clones were read by immunoSEQ multiplex PCR, and TCRdb kept only the in-frame ones, dropping some. The sample has 250,000 to 350,000 clones, roughly 86% seen once; the top ten hold around 7.8%. Sample: peripheral blood. These TCRs come from a woman aged 45-60 years who had recovered from COVID-19.

CDR3 amino acids: CASSIPSGEQYF. CDR3 sequence (DNA): TGTGCCAGCAGTATCCCCTCGGGCGAGCAGTACTTC. The V gene is TRBV27, the J gene TRBJ2-7, with no clear D. The germline V and J ends were trimmed by 5 bases and 6 bases, with 11 bases remaining between them. Germline loops: CDR1 MNHEY, CDR2 SMNVEV (reference sequence). The CDR3 length is 12 residues.

This clone was counted between two and nine times. The sample holds other DNA sequences that translate to the same CDR3. The V call is TRBV14, the J call TRBJ1-1; a weak D match, TRBD1 (5 bases). The CDR3 has 13 residues. Per germline, CDR1 SGHDN and CDR2 FVKESK. V gave up 6 bases and J gave up 0 bases, with 8 bases separating them. The DNA of the CDR3 is TGTGCCAGCAGTTGGGGGGTGAACACTGAAGCTTTCTTT. It encodes CASSWGVNTEAFF.

The chain employs TRBV7-2 and TRBJ1-3; D ambiguous. Germline values: CDR1 SGHTA, CDR2 FQGNSA. The CDR3 is 14 amino acids. The V end lost 5 bases, the J end lost 3 bases, and 11 bases lay between the germline ends. Written as DNA, the CDR3 is TGTGCCAGCAGCCGGTTGTTTCTTGGAAACACCATATATTTT. Translating it yields CASSRLFLGNTIYF.

The chain employs TRBV19 and TRBJ1-2, with D maybe TRBD1 (5 bases). This CDR3 is 14 amino acids long. The germline CDR1 and CDR2 sequences are LNHDA and SQIVND (reference sequence). V gave up 3 bases and J gave up 2 bases, with 10 bases separating them. The CDR3 DNA is TGTGCCAGTAGTATGTCGGGGGTCAACTATGGCTACACCTTC. It is translated as CASSMSGVNYGYTF.

The chain links TRBV3-1 (or the pseudogene TRBV3-2) to TRBJ2-7, with TRBD1 matching over 7 bases. The CDR3 spans 15 residues. Germline CDR1 LGHDT, CDR2 YNNKEL (reference sequence). V lost 4 bases and J lost 2; bases outside the gene matches: 8. The CDR3 is CASSRGQLAPYEQYF. CDR3 nucleotide sequence: TGTGCCAGCAGCCGGGGACAGCTAGCTCCCTACGAGCAGTACTTC.

V usage is TRBV19 and J usage is TRBJ1-1, with TRBD1 as a possible D gene (5 bases). The germline V and J ends were trimmed by 5 bases and 6 bases, with 19 bases remaining between them. CDR1 and CDR2 from the germline V gene are LNHDA and SQIVND (reference sequence). The CDR3 runs 15 residues. The CDR3 protein is CASSLLPSTASEAFF. DNA of the CDR3: TGTGCCAGTAGTTTACTACCCTCGACAGCCTCTGAAGCTTTCTTT.

V is TRBV20-1 and J is TRBJ2-4; 7 positions agree with TRBD2. The J segment lost 7 bases and the V segment lost 3 bases, leaving 6 bases of the junction unmatched. Germline-derived CDR1 and CDR2 are DFQATT and SNEGSKA (reference sequence). This CDR3 has 13 residues. The CDR3 region is CSASGRERNIQYF. The CDR3 coding sequence is TGCAGTGCTAGTGGGCGGGAGCGGAACATTCAGTACTTC.

The genes are TRBV4-3 and TRBJ1-4; 8 nucleotides match TRBD1. V lost 5 bases to trimming and J lost 3 bases; unmatched junction nucleotides: 5. Germline CDR1 reads LGHNA; CDR2 reads YSLEER. The CDR3 has 15 amino acids. CDR3 sequence: CASSLLTGANEKLFF. The CDR3 bases are TGCGCCAGCAGCTTACTGACAGGGGCTAATGAAAAACTGTTTTTT.

The chain recombines TRBV28 with TRBJ2-1; 8 bases align to TRBD2. V was pared by 8 bases and J by 7 bases, with 10 bases of the junction left unmatched. The CDR3 sequence is 14 residues long. Germline values: CDR1 MDHEN, CDR2 SYDVKM. The CDR3 spells CASHTSGRRNEQFF. The CDR3, as DNA: TGTGCCAGCCATACTAGCGGACGGAGGAATGAGCAGTTCTTC.